The 18 T cell receptor beta chains below were found in one sample sequenced in a study of OX40 agonist ivuxolimab in advanced cancers. The repertoire was sequenced with immunoSEQ multiplex PCR; TCRdb's copy has only in-frame clones and lacks some. This sample has 65,000 to 80,000 clones; about nine tenths occur once, and the top ten carry approximately 0.25%. Specimen: CD4+ or CD8+ T cells sorted from blood, collected in a trial of the OX40 agonist ivuxolimab. The receptors were sampled from an adult with an advanced solid tumor such as melanoma, head and neck, liver or kidney cancer.

The chain has TRBV27 and TRBJ2-7; 9 nucleotides agree with TRBD1. This CDR3 contains 17 residues. Germline V gene lookup returns CDR1 MNHEY and CDR2 SMNVEV (reference sequence). Unmatched junction bases numbered 7, after V lost 1 base and J lost 0 bases. The CDR3 here is CASSLYGTGTSSYEQYF. The CDR3 region has the DNA TGTGCCAGCAGTTTATATGGGACAGGGACCAGCTCCTACGAGCAGTACTTC.

The chain has TRBV7-7 and TRBJ2-3; D not certain. The ends were cut back, 5 bases at V and 2 bases at J, with 14 bases in the middle. The CDR3 has 15 residues. From germline, CDR1 is SSHAT and CDR2 FNYEAQ (reference sequence). CDR3 region: CASSTNIETTDTQYF. DNA of the CDR3: TGTGCCAGCAGCACGAACATCGAAACCACAGATACGCAGTATTTT. Looking up the rest from reference TRBV7-7 and TRBJ2-3 gives the full variable domain: GAGVSQSPRYKVTKRGQDVTLRCDPISSHATLYWYQQALGQGPEFLTYFNYEAQPDKSGLPSDRFSAERPEGSISTLTIQRTEQRDSAMYRCASSTNIETTDTQYFGPGTRLTVL.

V is TRBV2 and J is TRBJ2-7, with 7 bases identical to TRBD1. Germline CDR1 SNHLY, CDR2 FYNNEI. The CDR3 has 12 residues. The J segment lost 3 bases and the V segment lost 11 bases, leaving 7 bases of the junction unmatched. The CDR3 spells CAGKGQNYEQYF. CDR3 sequence (DNA): TGTGCCGGTAAGGGACAGAACTACGAGCAGTACTTC. Using reference TRBV2 and TRBJ2-7 for the parts outside the CDR3, the full variable domain is EPEVTQTPSHQVTQMGQEVILRCVPISNHLYFYWYRQILGQKVEFLVSFYNNEISEKSEIFDDQFSVERPDGSNFTLKIRSTKLEDSAMYFCAGKGQNYEQYFGPGTRLTVT.

This chain links TRBV14 with TRBJ1-1, with D tentatively TRBD1 (6 bases). Germline V lookup: CDR1 SGHDN, CDR2 FVKESK. Deletions cut 5 bases from V and 6 bases from J, with 10 bases between. The length of the CDR3 is 12 residues. CDR3 sequence (DNA): TGTGCCAGCAGCGGGGGGGGGCCTGAAGCTTTCTTT. Protein sequence: CASSGGGPEAFF. The variable domain in full, with the rest retrieved from reference TRBV14 and TRBJ1-1, is EAGVTQFPSHSVIEKGQTVTLRCDPISGHDNLYWYRRVMGKEIKFLLHFVKESKQDESGMPNNRFLAERTGGTYSTLKVQPAELEDSGVYFCASSGGGPEAFFGQGTRLTVV.

The V and J genes are TRBV4-2 and TRBJ1-4, with a tentative D call TRBD1 (6 bases). The length of the CDR3 is 15 residues. Looked up from germline, CDR1 is LGHNA and CDR2 is YNFKEQ. With 0 bases removed from V and 8 bases from J, the gap between germline ends came to 13 bases. CDR3 in amino acids: CASSQDKGGGEKLFF. DNA of the CDR3: TGTGCCAGCAGCCAAGATAAGGGAGGGGGGGAAAAACTGTTTTTT.

The genes are TRBV4-2 and TRBJ2-3; D gene unclear. CDR1 is LGHNA and CDR2 is YNFKEQ in the germline V gene. V lost 5 bases and J 1 base, leaving 10 bases between the germline ends. This CDR3 has 14 amino acids. In DNA form, the CDR3 reads TGTGCCAGCAGCTCGGTTGGGGGCACAGATACGCAGTATTTT. Translating gives CASSSVGGTDTQYF.

This chain links TRBV18 with TRBJ2-6; D not certain. From germline, CDR1 is KGHSH and CDR2 LQKENI. With 3 bases removed from V and 0 bases from J, the gap between germline ends came to 15 bases. The CDR3 has 18 residues. The CDR3 sequence: CASSPLGRMNSGANVLTF. For the CDR3, the DNA is TGTGCCAGCTCACCCCTCGGGCGGATGAACTCTGGGGCCAACGTCCTGACTTTC. Complete variable domain (other parts from reference TRBV18 and TRBJ2-6): NAGVMQNPRHLVRRRGQEARLRCSPMKGHSHVYWYRQLPEEGLKFMVYLQKENIIDESGMPKERFSAEFPKEGPSILRIQQVVRGDSAAYFCASSPLGRMNSGANVLTFGAGSRLTVL.

This rearrangement joins TRBV19 to TRBJ1-5; no firm D call. The CDR3 runs 16 residues. V dropped 8 bases and J dropped 0 bases, with 17 bases sitting between them. From germline, CDR1 is LNHDA and CDR2 SQIVND (reference sequence). CDR3 nucleotide sequence: TGTGCCAGTGGAAACTTAGAAGCGTATAGCAATCAGCCCCAGCATTTT. Amino acids: CASGNLEAYSNQPQHF.

This clone was recorded only once. The V and J genes are TRBV5-4 and TRBJ2-2; D perhaps matches TRBD2 (6 bases). V gave up 4 bases and J gave up 1 base, with 11 bases separating them. The CDR3 has 15 residues. CDR1 is SGHNT and CDR2 is YYREEE in the germline V gene (reference sequence). For the CDR3, the DNA is TGTGCCAGCAGCCGCTTAGCGGAGAACACCGGGGAGCTGTTTTTT. Its protein is CASSRLAENTGELFF.

This clone is a singleton in its sample. This chain joins TRBV7-6 and TRBJ2-7; D ambiguous. V was clipped by 4 bases and J by 0 bases, with 13 bases between them. The CDR3 totals 15 residues. Germline lookup yields CDR1 SGHVS and CDR2 FNYEAQ. CDR3 protein: CASSSQALRSYEQYF. CDR3 nucleotide sequence: TGTGCCAGCAGCTCCCAGGCCCTCCGCTCCTACGAGCAGTACTTC.

The CDR3 reads CASSEAGGGGSYNEQFF. The CDR3 DNA reads as TGTGCCAGCAGTGAAGCTGGGGGCGGGGGCTCCTACAATGAGCAGTTCTTC. The chain is built from TRBV2 and TRBJ2-1; D is perhaps TRBD2 (7 bases). CDR1 is SNHLY, CDR2 FYNNEI, per germline. Trimming removed 0 bases from V and 0 bases from J, with 12 bases in between. CDR3 length equals 17 residues.

The chain recombines TRBV7-3 with TRBJ2-7; 14 positions match TRBD2. The germline V gene has CDR1 SGHTA and CDR2 FQGTGA. There are 14 residues in the CDR3. The V gene end was trimmed by 4 bases and the J gene end by 6 bases; junction bases not matched to a gene: 2. The CDR3 is CASSSGTSGSEQYF. The CDR3 coding sequence is TGTGCCAGCAGCTCCGGGACTAGCGGGAGCGAGCAGTACTTC.

The J gene is TRBJ1-3, the V gene TRBV29-1, with D hard to call. The CDR3 runs 11 residues. V was clipped by 3 bases and J by 4 bases, with 4 bases between them. Germline values: CDR1 SQVTM, CDR2 ANQGSEA. DNA of the CDR3: TGCAGCGTTGACAGAGGAAACACCATATATTTT. It codes for CSVDRGNTIYF.

Only one count was recorded for this clone. The CDR3 sequence is CASSKTVQETQYF. The CDR3 nucleotides read TGTGCCAGCAGCAAGACGGTACAAGAGACCCAGTACTTC. The genes are TRBV7-2 and TRBJ2-5; D unresolved. CDR1 is SGHTA, CDR2 FQGNSA, per germline. The CDR3 has 13 residues. V lost 5 bases and J 2 bases, leaving 9 bases between the germline ends.

The J gene is TRBJ1-2, the V gene TRBV7-2, with a weak D call TRBD1 (6 bases). V shed 5 bases and J shed 2 bases, with 9 bases lying between them. The germline V gene has CDR1 SGHTA and CDR2 FQGNSA. This CDR3 region has 13 residues. The CDR3 spells CASSRDKNYGYTF. The CDR3 DNA reads as TGTGCCAGCAGCCGGGACAAAAACTATGGCTACACCTTC.

The J gene is TRBJ1-1, the V gene TRBV11-2; 8 bases are shared with TRBD1. Trimming at V came to 4 bases and at J to 1 base, leaving 2 bases not matched to a gene. The CDR3 length is 14 residues. CDR1 is SGHAT and CDR2 is FQNNGV in the germline V gene. The CDR3 loop is CASSSTGGNTEAFF. The CDR3 bases are TGTGCCAGCAGCTCCACAGGGGGGAACACTGAAGCTTTCTTT.

This clone was recorded only once. The chain couples TRBV6-1 to TRBJ1-5, with D uncertain. The CDR3 is 13 amino acids. With 5 bases removed from V and 5 bases from J, the gap between germline ends came to 10 bases. Germline loops: CDR1 MNHNS, CDR2 SASEGT. The CDR3 sequence is CASSWTADQPQHF. Here the CDR3 DNA reads TGTGCCAGCAGTTGGACCGCCGATCAGCCCCAGCATTTT.

The rearrangement links TRBV7-6 to TRBJ2-7; D is possibly TRBD2 (6 bases). Trimming stripped 3 bases from V and 1 base from J, with 10 bases between. Germline CDR1 is SGHVS and CDR2 is FNYEAQ. This CDR3 has 14 amino acids. The CDR3 sequence: CASSLGDWSYEQYF. CDR3 DNA sequence: TGTGCCAGCAGCTTGGGGGACTGGTCCTACGAGCAGTACTTC.